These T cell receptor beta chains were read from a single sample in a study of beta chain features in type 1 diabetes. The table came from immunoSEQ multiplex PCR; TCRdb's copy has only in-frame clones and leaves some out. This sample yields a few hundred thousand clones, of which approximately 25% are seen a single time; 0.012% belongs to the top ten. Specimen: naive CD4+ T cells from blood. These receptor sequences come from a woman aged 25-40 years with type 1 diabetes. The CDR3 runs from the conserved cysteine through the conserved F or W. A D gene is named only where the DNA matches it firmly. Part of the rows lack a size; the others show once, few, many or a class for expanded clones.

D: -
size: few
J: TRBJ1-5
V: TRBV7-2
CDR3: CASRLAGVSNQPQHF
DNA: TGTGCCAGCAGATTAGCTGGAGTCTCCAATCAGCCCCAGCATTTT

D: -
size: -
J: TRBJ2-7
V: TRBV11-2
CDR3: CASSLDSVGEQYF
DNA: TGTGCCAGCAGCTTAGATTCCGTCGGCGAGCAGTACTTC

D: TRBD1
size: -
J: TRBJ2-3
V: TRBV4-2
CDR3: CASSPDRGRLTDTQYF
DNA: TGTGCCAGCAGCCCGGACAGGGGGCGACTCACAGATACGCAGTATTTT

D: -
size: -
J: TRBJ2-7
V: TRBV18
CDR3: CASSPAYSSYEQYF
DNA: TGTGCCAGCTCACCAGCGTACAGCTCCTACGAGCAGTACTTC

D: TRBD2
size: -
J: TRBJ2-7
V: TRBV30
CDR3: CAWSVRLAVYEQYF
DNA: TGTGCCTGGAGTGTAAGACTAGCGGTTTACGAGCAGTACTTC

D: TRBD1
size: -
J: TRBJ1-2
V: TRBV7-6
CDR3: CASSFGQADVGYTF
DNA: TGTGCCAGCAGCTTTGGACAGGCAGACGTAGGCTACACCTTC

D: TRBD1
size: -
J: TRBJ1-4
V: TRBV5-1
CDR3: CASSRDRAHEKLFF
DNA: TGCGCCAGCAGCAGAGACAGGGCCCACGAAAAACTGTTTTTT

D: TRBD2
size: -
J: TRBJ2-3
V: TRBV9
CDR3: CASSVASLAGEDTQYF
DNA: TGTGCCAGCAGCGTAGCGTCTTTGGCGGGAGAGGATACGCAGTATTTT

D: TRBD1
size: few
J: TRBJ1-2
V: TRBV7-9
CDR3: CASSSGQGYGYTF
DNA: TGTGCCAGCAGCTCGGGACAGGGGTATGGCTACACCTTC

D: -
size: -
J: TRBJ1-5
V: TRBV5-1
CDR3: CASSAQGLGQPQHF
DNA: TGCGCCAGCAGCGCCCAGGGGTTAGGTCAGCCCCAGCATTTT

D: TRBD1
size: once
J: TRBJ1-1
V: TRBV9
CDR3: CASSGRPGQTNTEAFF
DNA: TGTGCCAGCAGCGGCCGCCCGGGACAGACAAACACTGAAGCTTTCTTT

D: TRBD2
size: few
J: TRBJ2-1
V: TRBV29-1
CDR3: CSVDLGLAWGNEQFF
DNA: TGCAGCGTTGATTTGGGACTAGCGTGGGGCAATGAGCAGTTCTTC

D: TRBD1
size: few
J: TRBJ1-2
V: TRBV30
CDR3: CAWSFTGADGYTF
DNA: TGTGCCTGGAGTTTTACAGGGGCGGATGGCTACACCTTC